These 15 T cell receptor beta chains originate from one sample sequenced in a study of T cell repertoires in cytomegalovirus infection. The antigens for these receptors are not known. TCRdb independently ran MiXCR on the reads; one entry per CDR3 protein. This sample has 700,000 to 950,000 distinct CDR3 sequences; about 33% occur once, and the top ten carry around 12%. The input for sequencing was cultured CD8+ T cells from PBMCs, taken from culture after CMV antigen stimulation. These receptors all come from a human donor in good health (CMV status not recorded). Some clones in this sample may be carry-over from other donors' samples.

This clonotype appeared a few times. The rearrangement joins TRBV29-1 to TRBJ1-5; no clear D gene. The CDR3 is made up of 13 amino acids. The ends were cut back, 4 bases at V and 6 bases at J, with 13 bases in the middle. Germline V gene data show CDR1 as SQVTM and CDR2 as ANQGSEA. CDR3 nucleotide sequence: TGCAGCGTTGGGGAGGGCACGGGTCAGCCCCAGCATTTT. Translating it yields CSVGEGTGQPQHF.

V and J are TRBV5-3 and TRBJ2-7, with 7 positions matching TRBD1. TRBV5-3 is placed among ORFs of uncertain function. Trimming cost V 8 bases and J 2 bases; bases outside gene matches: 13. CDR3 size: 15 residues. This CDR3 is CASSKRTGETYEQYV. In nucleotides, the CDR3 is TGTGCCAGCAGCAAGCGGACAGGAGAAACCTACGAGCAGTACGTC.

The gene calls are TRBV27 and TRBJ2-1, with TRBD1 matching over 9 bases. The junction had 4 bases not matched to a gene; V was cut back by 3 bases and J by 4 bases. The CDR3 length is 15 residues. CDR1 is MNHEY and CDR2 is SMNVEV in the germline V gene (reference sequence). The CDR3, as DNA: TGTGCCAGCAGTTTCGGGACAGGGATTTACAATGAGCAGTTCTTC. Amino acids: CASSFGTGIYNEQFF.

In its sample, this clonotype was seen a few times. In DNA form, the CDR3 reads TGTGCCACCAGAGCGGGGGGCCGCCTAACAGATACGCAGTATTTT. It codes for CATRAGGRLTDTQYF. The chain joins TRBV24-1 to TRBJ2-3, with 9 nucleotides matching TRBD2. Trimming cost V 7 bases and J 3 bases; bases outside gene matches: 7. Germline CDR1 is KGHDR and CDR2 is SFDVKD. The CDR3 runs 15 residues.

The rearrangement uses TRBV27 and TRBJ2-5; D remains unclear. This CDR3 region has 15 residues. In germline, CDR1 is MNHEY, CDR2 SMNVEV (reference sequence). V was clipped by 3 bases and J by 2 bases, with 13 bases between them. DNA for the CDR3: TGTGCCAGCAGTTTTTTCTACACACCACAAGAGACCCAGTACTTC. This gives the protein CASSFFYTPQETQYF.

The chain couples TRBV12-3 or TRBV12-4 to TRBJ2-5; 10 nucleotides agree with TRBD2. The V segment lost 0 bases and the J segment 5 bases; nucleotides outside the gene matches: 9. The CDR3 is 17 amino acids. The CDR3 region is CASSLAPWSGGAETQYF. In nucleotides, the CDR3 is TGTGCCAGCAGTTTAGCCCCGTGGAGCGGGGGGGCGGAGACCCAGTACTTC.

This clonotype was recorded a few times. This chain joins TRBV7-3 and TRBJ1-4; a weak D match, TRBD1 (5 bases). This CDR3 comprises 16 residues. CDR1 and CDR2 (germline): SGHTA, FQGTGA. The V gene lost 2 bases and the J gene lost 0 bases, with 10 bases spanning the gap. The CDR3: CASSLDSLPTNEKLFF. The CDR3 DNA reads TGTGCCAGCAGCTTAGACAGCCTTCCAACTAATGAAAAACTGTTTTTT.

V gene TRBV19 combines with J gene TRBJ2-2, with 7 bases that match TRBD2. The junction had 5 bases not matched to a gene; V was cut back by 7 bases and J by 6 bases. The CDR3 runs 13 residues. Germline values: CDR1 LNHDA, CDR2 SQIVND (reference sequence). The CDR3 loop is CASTMGGAGELFF. DNA for the CDR3: TGTGCCAGTACCATGGGAGGGGCCGGGGAGCTGTTTTTT. The entire variable domain, with the rest obtained from reference TRBV19 and TRBJ2-2, is as follows: DGGITQSPKYLFRKEGQNVTLSCEQNLNHDAMYWYRQDPGQGLRLIYYSQIVNDFQKGDIAEGYSVSREKKESFPLTVTSAQKNPTAFYLCASTMGGAGELFFGEGSRLTVL.

V gene TRBV2 combines with J gene TRBJ2-5; tentative D call: TRBD1 (6 bases). V lost 4 bases and J lost 1, with 13 bases in between. The CDR3 extends over 15 amino acids. Looked up from germline, CDR1 is SNHLY and CDR2 is FYNNEI. The CDR3 spells CASSGVAGAQETQYF. CDR3 nucleotide sequence: TGTGCCAGCAGTGGTGTAGCAGGGGCCCAAGAGACCCAGTACTTC.

This clonotype has only a few counts. The gene calls are TRBV5-1 and TRBJ2-3; no firm D call. The CDR3 has 15 residues. Trimming cost V 4 bases and J 0 bases, with 12 bases left between them. From germline, CDR1 is SGHRS and CDR2 YFSETQ. The CDR3 spells CASSPDVQSTDTQYF. Here the CDR3 DNA reads TGCGCCAGCAGCCCCGACGTGCAGAGCACAGATACGCAGTATTTT.

This clonotype was observed a few times. The chain links TRBV20-1 to TRBJ2-1, with TRBD1 matching 7 bases. This CDR3 has 14 amino acids. V was pared by 6 bases and J by 0 bases, with 5 bases of the junction left unmatched. Germline lookup yields CDR1 DFQATT and CDR2 SNEGSKA (reference sequence). The CDR3 DNA reads as TGCAGTGCCGCCGGGACAGACTCCTACAATGAGCAGTTCTTC. This gives the protein CSAAGTDSYNEQFF.

In this sample, this clonotype turned up a few times. The chain employs TRBV6-5 and TRBJ2-3, with D perhaps given as TRBD1 or TRBD2 (5 bases each). This CDR3 region has 14 residues. CDR1 is MNHEY and CDR2 is SVGAGI in the germline V gene. Trimming left V 2 bases short and J 2 bases short, with 8 bases between. The CDR3 spells CASSYTGATDTQYF. The DNA for the CDR3 is TGTGCCAGCAGTTACACCGGGGCCACAGATACGCAGTATTTT.

The chain is built from TRBV12-3 or TRBV12-4 and TRBJ2-1; no clear D. V lost 4 bases and J lost 0, with 10 bases in between. The CDR3 has 15 residues. The CDR3 loop reads CASSSTDISYNEQFF. The CDR3 DNA follows: TGTGCCAGCAGTTCGACTGATATCTCCTACAATGAGCAGTTCTTC.

This clonotype showed up just a few times. This chain links TRBV10-3 with TRBJ2-5; 7 bases are shared with TRBD1. The CDR3 sequence is 14 residues long. The germline gives CDR1 ENHRY, CDR2 SYGVKD. Trimming took 2 bases from V and 3 from J; bases not matched to a gene: 3. The CDR3 DNA reads TGTGCCATCAGTGAGCCAGGGACAGAAGAGACCCAGTACTTC. Its protein product is CAISEPGTEETQYF.

This clonotype was observed a handful of times. This chain links TRBV7-6 with TRBJ1-1; unclear D gene. Germline CDR1 SGHVS, CDR2 FNYEAQ. The V and J ends lost 0 bases and 0 bases respectively, with 5 bases between them. The CDR3 has 14 amino acids. The CDR3 DNA follows: TGTGCCAGCAGCTTAGCAGAGATGAACACTGAAGCTTTCTTT. Translated: CASSLAEMNTEAFF.